This TCR beta chain was retrieved from a study of T-cell memory formation after mild COVID-19. Study-level points and caveats: Cross-reactive memory appears to have joined, as suggested by some responding clones showing up in pre-infection memory. Of the contracting clones, CD4+ ones lay mainly in CM and EM, and CD8+ ones in EMRA.

Libraries for TCRalpha and TCRbeta carried sample barcodes and unique molecular identifiers via 5'RACE. TCRdb reprocessed the 5' RACE reads with MiXCR, giving one entry per CDR3 protein. This repertoire shows some 150,000 distinct CDR3 sequences, 15% to 20% found once; its top ten account for around 2.4%. Notes on this clonotype: What it recognizes is unknown.

The germline gives CDR1 SGHTA, CDR2 FQGTGA. V lost 4 bases, J lost 2 bases, and 10 bases lay in between. This CDR3 has 14 amino acids. The receptor's source is an adult woman who had mild COVID-19 (a few samples of this study predate the infection). Cell type and time point are not known. Sequencing was performed on PBMCs or a T cell subset sorted from them (not recorded which). The V call is TRBV7-3, the J call TRBJ2-3; D unclear. CDR3 sequence: CASSSRPATDTQYF. In DNA form, the CDR3 reads TGTGCCAGCAGCTCCCGACCGGCCACAGATACGCAGTATTTT.